This paragraph reports one TCR beta chain. Its antigen is not identified. CDR3 and TCR beta VDJ profiling relied on genomic DNA as the template. TCRdb re-derived calls from the reads in MiXCR, one entry per CDR3 protein. The sample shows about 290,000 distinct CDR3 sequences, 56% of them seen only once. This record belongs to a study of CD8+CD57+ T cells in acquired aplastic anemia. Background on the study: The DNA of sorted CD4+ and CD8+ cells averaged roughly 3 ug. Regarding the study as a whole: Patients were compared with controls for CD8+ Simpson's diversity, and no significant difference emerged. Overlap between patients and controls comprised just under 30 CD8+ CDR3 sequences.

This CDR3 spans 15 amino acids. Losses at the gene ends were 4 bases for V and 8 bases for J; bases not matched to a gene: 8. Germline CDR1 reads DFQATT; CDR2 reads SNEGSKA (reference sequence). Patients chosen for sequencing had shown CD8+CD57+ cell expansion by flow cytometry. The TCR was taken from a human donor with aplastic anemia. V is TRBV20-1 and J is TRBJ1-6, with 10 nucleotides matching TRBD1. Sequencing was done on a sample of sorted CD4+, CD8+, or CD8+CD57+ T cells (not recorded which) from PBMCs. CDR3 in amino acids: CSATRTGGGYSPLHF. CDR3 bases: TGCAGTGCTACAAGGACAGGGGGAGGGTATTCACCCCTCCACTTT.